This note documents a single T cell receptor beta chain sequence. Antigen: not known. The germline V and J ends were trimmed by 6 bases and 3 bases, with 12 bases remaining between them. CDR1 and CDR2 from the germline V gene are MNHNS and SASEGT. The CDR3 is 14 residues long. Quantitative 5'-RACE with molecular barcodes was used to make the TCR beta libraries. TCRdb fed the 5' RACE reads into MiXCR, producing one record per CDR3 protein. The sample includes some 800,000 distinct CDR3 sequences, about 10% of them seen just once. This entry is derived from a study of CD8 T cells in ankylosing spondylitis. Study outcomes and limitations: Certain motif variants had earlier appeared in reactive arthritis synovial fluid and blood. A TCR beta motif of about 8 highly homologous variants appeared characteristic of ankylosing spondylitis blood. Disease-linked clones had a CD8+ phenotype and relatively low frequency in peripheral blood.

The receptor was isolated from a male donor with ankylosing spondylitis. The rearrangement uses TRBV6-1 and TRBJ1-3; perhaps TRBD1 as D (5 bases). The sample comprised blood, either unsorted or a sorted T cell fraction (not recorded which). CDR3 amino acids: CASSLRGNGNTIYF. The DNA of the CDR3 is TGTGCCAGCAGCCTTCGGGGGAATGGAAACACCATATATTTT.